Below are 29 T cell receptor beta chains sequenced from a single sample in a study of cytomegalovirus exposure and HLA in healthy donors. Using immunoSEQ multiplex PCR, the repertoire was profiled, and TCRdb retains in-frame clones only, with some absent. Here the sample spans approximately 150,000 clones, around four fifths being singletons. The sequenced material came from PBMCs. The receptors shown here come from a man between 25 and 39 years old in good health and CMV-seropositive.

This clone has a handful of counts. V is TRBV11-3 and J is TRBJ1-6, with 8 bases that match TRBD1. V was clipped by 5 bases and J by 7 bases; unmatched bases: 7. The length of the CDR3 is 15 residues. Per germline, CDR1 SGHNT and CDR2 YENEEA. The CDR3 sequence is CASSTPRGRNSPLHF. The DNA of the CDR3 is TGTGCCAGCAGCACCCCCAGGGGGCGGAATTCACCCCTCCACTTT.

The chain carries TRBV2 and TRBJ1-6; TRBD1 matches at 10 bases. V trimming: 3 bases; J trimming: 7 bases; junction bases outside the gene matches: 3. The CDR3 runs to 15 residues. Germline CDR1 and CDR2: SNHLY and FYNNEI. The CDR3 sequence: CASSDPGQGNSPLHF. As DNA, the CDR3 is TGTGCCAGCAGTGACCCGGGACAGGGGAATTCACCCCTCCACTTT.

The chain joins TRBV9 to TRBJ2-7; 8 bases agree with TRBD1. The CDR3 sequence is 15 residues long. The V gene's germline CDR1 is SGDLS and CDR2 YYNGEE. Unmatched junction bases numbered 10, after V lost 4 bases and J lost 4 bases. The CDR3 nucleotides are TGTGCCAGCAGCTTACAGGACAGGGCGGAGTACGAGCAGTACTTC. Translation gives CASSLQDRAEYEQYF.

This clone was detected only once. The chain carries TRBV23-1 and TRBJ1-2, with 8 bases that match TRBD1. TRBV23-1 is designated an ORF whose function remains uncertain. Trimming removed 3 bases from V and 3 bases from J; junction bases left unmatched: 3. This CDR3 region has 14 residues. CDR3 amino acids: CASSHPDRDYGYTF. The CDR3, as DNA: TGCGCCAGCAGTCACCCGGACAGGGACTATGGCTACACCTTC.

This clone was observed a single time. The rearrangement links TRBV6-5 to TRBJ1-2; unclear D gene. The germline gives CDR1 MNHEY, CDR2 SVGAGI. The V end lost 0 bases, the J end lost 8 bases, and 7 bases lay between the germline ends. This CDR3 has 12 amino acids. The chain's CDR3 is CASSYSSVGYTF. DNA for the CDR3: TGTGCCAGCAGTTACTCCTCGGTAGGCTACACCTTC.

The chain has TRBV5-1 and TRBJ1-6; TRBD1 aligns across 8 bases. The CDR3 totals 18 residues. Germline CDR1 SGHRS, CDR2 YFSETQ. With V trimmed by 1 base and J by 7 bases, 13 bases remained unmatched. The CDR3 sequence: CASSLRGTGYRSNSPLHF. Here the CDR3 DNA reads TGCGCCAGCAGCTTGCGGGGGACAGGCTACCGATCCAATTCACCCCTCCACTTT.

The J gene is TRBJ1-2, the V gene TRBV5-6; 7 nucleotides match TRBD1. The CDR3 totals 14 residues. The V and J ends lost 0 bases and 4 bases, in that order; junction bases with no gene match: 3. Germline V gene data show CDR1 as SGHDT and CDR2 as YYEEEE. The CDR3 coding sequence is TGTGCCAGCAGCTTGGGACAGGGAGGCTATGGCTACACCTTC. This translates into CASSLGQGGYGYTF. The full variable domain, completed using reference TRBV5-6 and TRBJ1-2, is DAGVTQSPTHLIKTRGQQVTLRCSPKSGHDTVSWYQQALGQGPQFIFQYYEEEERQRGNFPDRFSGHQFPNYSSELNVNALLLGDSALYLCASSLGQGGYGYTFGSGTRLTVV.

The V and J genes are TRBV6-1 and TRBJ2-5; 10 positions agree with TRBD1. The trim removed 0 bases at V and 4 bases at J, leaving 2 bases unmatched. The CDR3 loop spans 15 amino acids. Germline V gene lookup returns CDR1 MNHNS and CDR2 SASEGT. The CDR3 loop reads CASSEATGGAETQYF. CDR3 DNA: TGTGCCAGCAGTGAAGCGACAGGGGGCGCAGAGACCCAGTACTTC.

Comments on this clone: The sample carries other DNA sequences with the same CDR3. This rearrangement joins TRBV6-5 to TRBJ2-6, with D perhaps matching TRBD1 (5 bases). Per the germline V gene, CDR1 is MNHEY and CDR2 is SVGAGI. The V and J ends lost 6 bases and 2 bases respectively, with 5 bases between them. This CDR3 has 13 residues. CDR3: CASSRAGANVLTF. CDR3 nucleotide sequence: TGTGCCAGCAGCAGGGCTGGGGCCAACGTCCTGACTTTC.

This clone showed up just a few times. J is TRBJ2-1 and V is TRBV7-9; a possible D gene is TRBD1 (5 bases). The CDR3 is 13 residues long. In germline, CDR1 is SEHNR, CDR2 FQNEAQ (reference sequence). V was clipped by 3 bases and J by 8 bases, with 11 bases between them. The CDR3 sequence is CASSFDSIHEQFF. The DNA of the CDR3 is TGTGCCAGCAGCTTTGACAGCATCCATGAGCAGTTCTTC. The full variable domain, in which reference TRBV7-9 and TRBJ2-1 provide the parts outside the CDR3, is DTGVSQNPRHKITKRGQNVTFRCDPISEHNRLYWYRQTLGQGPEFLTYFQNEAQLEKSRLLSDRFSAERPKGSFSTLEIQRTEQGDSAMYLCASSFDSIHEQFFGPGTRLTVL.

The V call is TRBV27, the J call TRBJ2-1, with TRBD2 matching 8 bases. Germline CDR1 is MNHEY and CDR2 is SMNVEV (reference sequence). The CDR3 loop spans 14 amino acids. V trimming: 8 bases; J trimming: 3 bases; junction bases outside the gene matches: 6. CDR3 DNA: TGTGCCAGCGCTTGGCGGGGGGACTACAATGAGCAGTTCTTC. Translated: CASAWRGDYNEQFF.

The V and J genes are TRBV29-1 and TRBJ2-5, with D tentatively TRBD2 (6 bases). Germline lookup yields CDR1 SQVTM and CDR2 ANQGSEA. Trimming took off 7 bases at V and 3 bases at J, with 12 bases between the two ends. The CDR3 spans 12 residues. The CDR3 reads CSGGGLKETQYF. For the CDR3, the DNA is TGCAGCGGAGGAGGGTTAAAAGAGACCCAGTACTTC.

The CDR3 protein is CASSLNSGTYNEQFF. The CDR3 DNA reads as TGTGCCAGCAGCTTAAATAGCGGAACTTACAATGAGCAGTTCTTC. The J gene is TRBJ2-1, the V gene TRBV6-5; D is possibly TRBD2 (6 bases). The CDR3 length is 15 residues. Germline lookup yields CDR1 MNHEY and CDR2 SVGAGI. The germline V and J ends were trimmed by 6 bases and 4 bases, with 16 bases remaining between them.

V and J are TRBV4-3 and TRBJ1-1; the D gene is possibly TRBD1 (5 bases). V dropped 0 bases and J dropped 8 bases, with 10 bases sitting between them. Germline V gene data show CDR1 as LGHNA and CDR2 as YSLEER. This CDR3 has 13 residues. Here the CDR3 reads CASSQEGGDEAFF. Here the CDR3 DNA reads TGCGCCAGCAGCCAAGAGGGGGGGGACGAAGCTTTCTTT.

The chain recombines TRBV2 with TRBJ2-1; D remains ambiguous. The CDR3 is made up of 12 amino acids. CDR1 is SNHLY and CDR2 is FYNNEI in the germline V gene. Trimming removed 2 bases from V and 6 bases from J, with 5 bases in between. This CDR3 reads CASSETGNEQFF. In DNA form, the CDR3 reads TGTGCCAGCAGTGAAACGGGCAATGAGCAGTTCTTC.

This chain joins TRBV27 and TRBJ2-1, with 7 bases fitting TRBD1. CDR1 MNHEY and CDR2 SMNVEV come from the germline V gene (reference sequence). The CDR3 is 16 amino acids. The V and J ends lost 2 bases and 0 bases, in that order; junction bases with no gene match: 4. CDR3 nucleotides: TGTGCCAGCAGTTTACCTGACAGGGACTCCTACAATGAGCAGTTCTTC. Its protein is CASSLPDRDSYNEQFF.

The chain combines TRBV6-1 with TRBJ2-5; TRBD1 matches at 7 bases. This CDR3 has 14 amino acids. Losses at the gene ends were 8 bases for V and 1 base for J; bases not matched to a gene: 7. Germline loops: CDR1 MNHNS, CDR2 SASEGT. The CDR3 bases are TGTGCCAGCGGGACAGTGACAGTCCAAGAGACCCAGTACTTC. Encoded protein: CASGTVTVQETQYF.

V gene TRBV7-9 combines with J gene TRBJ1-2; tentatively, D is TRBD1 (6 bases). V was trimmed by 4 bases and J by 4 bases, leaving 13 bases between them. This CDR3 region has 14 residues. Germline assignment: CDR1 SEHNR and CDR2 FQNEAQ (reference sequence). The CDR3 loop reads CASSSETGPYGYTF. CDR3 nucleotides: TGTGCCAGCAGCTCCGAAACAGGGCCCTATGGCTACACCTTC.

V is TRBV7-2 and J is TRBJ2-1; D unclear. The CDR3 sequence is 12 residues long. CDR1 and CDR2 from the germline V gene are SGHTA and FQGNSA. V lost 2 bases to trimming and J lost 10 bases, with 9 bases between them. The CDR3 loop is CASSLSNGEQFF. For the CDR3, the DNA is TGTGCCAGCAGCTTATCAAACGGGGAGCAGTTCTTC.

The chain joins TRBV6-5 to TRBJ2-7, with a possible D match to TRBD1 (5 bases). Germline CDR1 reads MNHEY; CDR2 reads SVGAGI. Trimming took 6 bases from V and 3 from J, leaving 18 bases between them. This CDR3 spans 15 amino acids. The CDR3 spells CASSNIPVGRYEQYF. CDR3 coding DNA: TGTGCCAGCAGCAATATCCCAGTGGGGCGCTACGAGCAGTACTTC.

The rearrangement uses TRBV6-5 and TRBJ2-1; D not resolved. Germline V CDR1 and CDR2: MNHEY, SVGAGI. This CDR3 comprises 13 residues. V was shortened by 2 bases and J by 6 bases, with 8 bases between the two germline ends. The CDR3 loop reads CASSYAPTNEQFF. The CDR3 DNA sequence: TGTGCCAGCAGTTACGCGCCCACCAATGAGCAGTTCTTC.

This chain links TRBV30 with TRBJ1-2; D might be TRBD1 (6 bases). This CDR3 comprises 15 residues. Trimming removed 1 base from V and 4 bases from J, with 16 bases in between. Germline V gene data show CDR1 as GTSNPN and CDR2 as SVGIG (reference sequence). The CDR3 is CAWSDRDTDLYGYTF. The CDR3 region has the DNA TGTGCCTGGAGTGACCGGGACACCGACCTCTATGGCTACACCTTC.

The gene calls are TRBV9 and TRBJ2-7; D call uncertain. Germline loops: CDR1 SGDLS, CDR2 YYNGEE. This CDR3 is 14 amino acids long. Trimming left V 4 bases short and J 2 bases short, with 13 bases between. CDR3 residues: CASSPRSKTYEQYF. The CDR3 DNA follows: TGTGCCAGCAGCCCTCGGTCCAAAACCTACGAGCAGTACTTC.

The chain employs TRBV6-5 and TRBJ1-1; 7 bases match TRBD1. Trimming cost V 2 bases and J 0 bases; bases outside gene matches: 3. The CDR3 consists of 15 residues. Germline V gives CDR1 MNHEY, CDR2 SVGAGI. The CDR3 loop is CASSYGTAVNTEAFF. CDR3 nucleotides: TGTGCCAGCAGTTACGGGACAGCTGTGAACACTGAAGCTTTCTTT.

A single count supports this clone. The CDR3 reads CASSLGVEETQYF. In nucleotides, the CDR3 is TGCGCCAGCAGCTTAGGTGTGGAGGAGACCCAGTACTTC. The V call is TRBV5-1, the J call TRBJ2-5; D unresolved. This CDR3 spans 13 amino acids. Germline V gene sequence: CDR1 SGHRS, CDR2 YFSETQ. V shed 2 bases and J shed 5 bases, with 10 bases lying between them.

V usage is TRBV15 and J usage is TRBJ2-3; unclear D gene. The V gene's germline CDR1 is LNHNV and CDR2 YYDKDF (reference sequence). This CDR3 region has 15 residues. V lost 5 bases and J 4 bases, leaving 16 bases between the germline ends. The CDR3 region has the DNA TGTGCCACCAGCTACGAGGCTCCCCGCTCAGATACGCAGTATTTT. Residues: CATSYEAPRSDTQYF. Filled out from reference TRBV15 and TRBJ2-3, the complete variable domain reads DAMVIQNPRYQVTQFGKPVTLSCSQTLNHNVMYWYQQKSSQAPKLLFHYYDKDFNNEADTPDNFQSRRPNTSFCFLDIRSPGLGDTAMYLCATSYEAPRSDTQYFGPGTRLTVL.

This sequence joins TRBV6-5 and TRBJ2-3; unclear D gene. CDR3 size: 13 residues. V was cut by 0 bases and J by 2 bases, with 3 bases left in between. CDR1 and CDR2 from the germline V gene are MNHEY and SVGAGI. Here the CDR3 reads CASSYSATDTQYF. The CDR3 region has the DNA TGTGCCAGCAGTTACTCAGCCACAGATACGCAGTATTTT.

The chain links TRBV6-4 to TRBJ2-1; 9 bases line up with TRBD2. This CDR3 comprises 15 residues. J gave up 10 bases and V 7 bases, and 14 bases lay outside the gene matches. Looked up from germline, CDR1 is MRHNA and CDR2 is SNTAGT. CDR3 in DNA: TGTGCCAGCACCCCCCGGGGCGGGGGGGCGGAAGAGCAGTTCTTC. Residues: CASTPRGGGAEEQFF.

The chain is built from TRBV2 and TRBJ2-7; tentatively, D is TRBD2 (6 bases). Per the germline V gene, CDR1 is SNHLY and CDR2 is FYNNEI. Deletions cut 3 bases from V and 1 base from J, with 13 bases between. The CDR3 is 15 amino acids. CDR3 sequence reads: CASSEGGSLSYEQYF. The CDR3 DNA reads TGTGCCAGCAGTGAGGGGGGTTCCCTTTCCTACGAGCAGTACTTC.